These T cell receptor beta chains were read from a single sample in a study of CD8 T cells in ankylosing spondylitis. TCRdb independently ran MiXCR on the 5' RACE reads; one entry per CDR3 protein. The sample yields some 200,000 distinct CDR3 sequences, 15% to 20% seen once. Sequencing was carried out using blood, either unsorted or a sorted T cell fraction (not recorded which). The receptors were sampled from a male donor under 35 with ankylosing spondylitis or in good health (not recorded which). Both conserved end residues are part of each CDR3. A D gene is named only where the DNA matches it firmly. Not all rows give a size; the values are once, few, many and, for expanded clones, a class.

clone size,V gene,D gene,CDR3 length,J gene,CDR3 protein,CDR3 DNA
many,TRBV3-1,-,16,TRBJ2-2,CASSQERTGSTGELFF,TGTGCCAGCAGCCAAGAACGTACGGGGAGCACCGGGGAGCTGTTTTTT
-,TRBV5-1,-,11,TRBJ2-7,CASVGDNEQYF,TGCGCCAGTGTAGGAGATAACGAGCAGTACTTC
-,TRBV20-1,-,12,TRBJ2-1,CSARRRGDEQFF,TGCAGTGCGCGGCGACGAGGGGATGAGCAGTTCTTC
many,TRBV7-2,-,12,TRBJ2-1,CASSLVLVEQFF,TGTGCCAGCAGCTTAGTGTTGGTTGAGCAGTTCTTC
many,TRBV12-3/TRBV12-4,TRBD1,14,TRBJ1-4,CASSIPGQGEKLFF,TGTGCCAGCAGTATACCGGGACAGGGTGAAAAACTGTTTTTT
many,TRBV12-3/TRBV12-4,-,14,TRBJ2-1,CASSSRGLYNEQFF,TGTGCCAGCAGTTCCAGGGGCCTTTACAATGAGCAGTTCTTC
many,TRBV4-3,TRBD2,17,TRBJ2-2,CASSQDGTSGHTGELFF,TGCGCCAGCAGCCAAGATGGGACTAGCGGCCACACCGGGGAGCTGTTTTTT
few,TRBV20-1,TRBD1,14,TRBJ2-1,CSAGTGQGANEQFF,TGCAGTGCTGGAACGGGACAGGGGGCGAATGAGCAGTTCTTC
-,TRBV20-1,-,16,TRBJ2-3,CSARVGRLRSTDTQYF,TGCAGTGCTAGAGTCGGACGGCTAAGAAGCACAGATACGCAGTATTTT
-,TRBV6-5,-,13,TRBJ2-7,CASSYFPSAEQYF,TGTGCCAGCAGTTACTTTCCTAGCGCCGAGCAGTACTTC
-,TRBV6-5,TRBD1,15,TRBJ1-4,CASSYRTGASEKLFF,TGTGCCAGCAGTTACCGGACAGGGGCGAGTGAAAAACTGTTTTTT